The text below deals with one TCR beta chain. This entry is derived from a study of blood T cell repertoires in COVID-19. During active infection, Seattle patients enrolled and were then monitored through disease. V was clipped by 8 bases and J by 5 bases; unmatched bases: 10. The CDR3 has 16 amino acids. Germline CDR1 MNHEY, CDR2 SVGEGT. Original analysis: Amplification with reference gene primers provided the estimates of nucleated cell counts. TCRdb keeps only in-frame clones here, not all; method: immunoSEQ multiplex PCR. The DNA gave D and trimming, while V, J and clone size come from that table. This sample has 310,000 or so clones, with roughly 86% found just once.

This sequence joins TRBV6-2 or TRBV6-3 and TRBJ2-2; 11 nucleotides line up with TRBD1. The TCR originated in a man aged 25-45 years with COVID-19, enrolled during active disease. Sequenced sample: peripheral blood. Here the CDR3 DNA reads TGTGCCAGCCGCCAGACCGGGACAGGGGGGACCGGGGAGCTGTTTTTT. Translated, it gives CASRQTGTGGTGELFF.